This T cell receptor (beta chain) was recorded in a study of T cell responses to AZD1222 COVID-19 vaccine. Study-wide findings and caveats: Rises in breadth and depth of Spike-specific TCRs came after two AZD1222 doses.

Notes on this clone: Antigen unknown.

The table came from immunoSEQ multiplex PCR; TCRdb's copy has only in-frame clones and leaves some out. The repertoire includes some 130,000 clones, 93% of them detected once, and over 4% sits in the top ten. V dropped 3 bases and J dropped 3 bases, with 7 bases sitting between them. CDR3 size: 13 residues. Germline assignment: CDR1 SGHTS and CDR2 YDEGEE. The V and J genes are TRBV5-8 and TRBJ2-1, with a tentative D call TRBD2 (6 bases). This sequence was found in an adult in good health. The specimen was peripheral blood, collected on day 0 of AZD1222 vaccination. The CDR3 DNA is TGTGCCAGCAGCTCGCGGGACTACAATGAGCAGTTCTTC. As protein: CASSSRDYNEQFF.